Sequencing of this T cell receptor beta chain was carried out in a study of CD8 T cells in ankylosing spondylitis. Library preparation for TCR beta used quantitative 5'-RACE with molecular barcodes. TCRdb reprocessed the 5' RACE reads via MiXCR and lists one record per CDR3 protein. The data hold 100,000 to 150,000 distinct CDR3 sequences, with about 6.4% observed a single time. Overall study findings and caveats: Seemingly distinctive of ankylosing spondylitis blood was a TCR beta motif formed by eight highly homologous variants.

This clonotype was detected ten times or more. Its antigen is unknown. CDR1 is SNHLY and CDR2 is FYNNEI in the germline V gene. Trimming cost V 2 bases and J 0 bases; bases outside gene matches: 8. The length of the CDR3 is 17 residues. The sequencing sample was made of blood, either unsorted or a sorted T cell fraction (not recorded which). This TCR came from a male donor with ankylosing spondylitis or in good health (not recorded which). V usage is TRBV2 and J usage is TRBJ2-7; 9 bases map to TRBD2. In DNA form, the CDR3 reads TGTGCCAGCAGTGAAATTTCTAGACTAGCGGACTCCTACGAGCAGTACTTC. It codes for CASSEISRLADSYEQYF.